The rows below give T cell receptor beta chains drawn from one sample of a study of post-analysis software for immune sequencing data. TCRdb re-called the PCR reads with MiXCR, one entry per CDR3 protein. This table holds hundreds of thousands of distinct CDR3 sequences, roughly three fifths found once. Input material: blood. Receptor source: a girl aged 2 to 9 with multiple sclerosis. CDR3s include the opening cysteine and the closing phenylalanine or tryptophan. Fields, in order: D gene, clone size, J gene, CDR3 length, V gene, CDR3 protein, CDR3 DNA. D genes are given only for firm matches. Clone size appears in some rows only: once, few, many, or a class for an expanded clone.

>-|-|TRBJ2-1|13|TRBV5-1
CASSLGEVGGQFF
TGCGCCAGCAGCCTGGGTGAAGTAGGGGGGCAGTTCTTC
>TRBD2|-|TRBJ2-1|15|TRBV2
CASRDYRQSYNEQFF
TGTGCCAGTCGGGACTACCGTCAGTCCTACAATGAGCAGTTCTTC
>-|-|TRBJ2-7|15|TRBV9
CASSVESSGLYEQYF
TGTGCCAGCAGCGTAGAGAGTTCCGGGCTCTACGAGCAGTACTTC
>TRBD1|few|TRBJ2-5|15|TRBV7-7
CASSLDRGSGETQYF
TGTGCCAGCAGCTTAGACAGGGGGTCGGGAGAGACCCAGTACTTC
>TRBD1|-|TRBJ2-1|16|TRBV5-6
CASSYSGQGRYNEQFF
TGTGCCAGCAGCTACTCGGGACAGGGGCGTTACAATGAGCAGTTCTTC
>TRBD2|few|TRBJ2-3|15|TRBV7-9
CASSPLAASTDTQYF
TGTGCCAGCAGCCCCCTAGCGGCGAGCACAGATACGCAGTATTTT
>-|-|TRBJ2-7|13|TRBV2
CASNVRVSYEQYF
TGTGCCAGCAACGTCAGAGTCTCCTACGAGCAGTACTTC
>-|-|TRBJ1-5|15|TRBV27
CASLPNRESNQPQHF
TGTGCCAGCCTTCCCAACAGGGAAAGCAATCAGCCCCAGCATTTT
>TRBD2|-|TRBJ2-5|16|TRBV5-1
CASSSPRTSGTETQYF
TGCGCCAGCAGCTCGCCTAGGACTAGCGGGACGGAGACCCAGTACTTC
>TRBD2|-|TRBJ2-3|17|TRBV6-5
CASSYNSGLYSTDTQYF
TGTGCCAGCAGTTATAATTCGGGACTATATAGCACAGATACGCAGTATTTT
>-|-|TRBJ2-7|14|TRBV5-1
CASSLDGRRYEQYF
TGCGCCAGCAGCTTGGACGGGAGAAGGTACGAGCAGTACTTC
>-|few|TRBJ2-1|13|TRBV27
CASSLPGRGEQFF
TGTGCCAGCAGTTTACCGGGCCGCGGTGAGCAGTTCTTC
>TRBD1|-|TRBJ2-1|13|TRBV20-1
CSARTDRIYEQFF
TGCAGTGCTAGGACGGACAGGATTTATGAGCAGTTCTTC
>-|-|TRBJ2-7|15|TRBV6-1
CASRPNRGGFYEQYF
TGTGCCAGCAGACCCAACCGGGGCGGGTTCTACGAGCAGTACTTC
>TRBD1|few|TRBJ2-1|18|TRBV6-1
CASSPGQGFARINNEQFF
TGTGCCAGCAGTCCGGGACAGGGGTTCGCCAGAATTAACAATGAGCAGTTCTTC
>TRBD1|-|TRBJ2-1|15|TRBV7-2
CASNIRGQGDWEQFF
TGTGCCAGCAACATAAGAGGACAGGGGGATTGGGAGCAGTTCTTC
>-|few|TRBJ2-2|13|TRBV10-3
CAISGSNTGELFF
TGTGCCATCAGTGGTTCGAACACCGGGGAGCTGTTTTTT
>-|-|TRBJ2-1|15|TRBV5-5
CASSLYAGSGNEQFF
TGTGCCAGCAGCTTGTACGCGGGGTCGGGCAATGAGCAGTTCTTC
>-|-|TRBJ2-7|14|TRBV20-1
CSARDRGVVYEQYF
TGCAGTGCTAGAGATAGGGGAGTTGTCTACGAGCAGTACTTC
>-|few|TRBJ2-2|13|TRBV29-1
CSGGQPNTGELFF
TGCAGCGGAGGACAGCCGAACACCGGGGAGCTGTTTTTT
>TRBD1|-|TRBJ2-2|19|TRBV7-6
CASSLPLKTGAGDTGELFF
TGTGCCAGCAGCTTACCCCTTAAAACAGGGGCGGGCGACACCGGGGAGCTGTTTTTT
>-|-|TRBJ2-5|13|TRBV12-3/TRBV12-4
CASSFRPGETQYF
TGTGCCAGCAGTTTCCGCCCCGGCGAGACCCAGTACTTC
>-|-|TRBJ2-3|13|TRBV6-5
CASSYLTTDTQYF
TGTGCCAGCAGTTATTTAACGACAGATACGCAGTATTTT
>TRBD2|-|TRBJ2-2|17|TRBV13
CASSPGGRVYNTGELFF
TGTGCCAGCAGCCCCGGAGGGAGGGTTTATAACACCGGGGAGCTGTTTTTT
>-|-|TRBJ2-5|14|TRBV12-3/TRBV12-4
CASSFGGGVETQYF
TGTGCCAGCAGTTTCGGCGGCGGGGTCGAGACCCAGTACTTC
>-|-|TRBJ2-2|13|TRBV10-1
CASTGTNTGELFF
TGCGCCAGCACCGGGACAAACACCGGGGAGCTGTTTTTT
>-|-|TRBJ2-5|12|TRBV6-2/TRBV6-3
CASSYSDRYQYF
TGTGCCAGCAGTTACTCAGACAGGTACCAGTACTTC
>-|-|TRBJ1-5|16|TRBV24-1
CATSDLPRTHNQPQHF
TGTGCCACCAGTGATCTTCCGAGGACCCACAATCAGCCCCAGCATTTT
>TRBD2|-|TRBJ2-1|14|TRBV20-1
CSVTGTSGTNEQFF
TGCAGTGTCACCGGGACTAGCGGGACCAATGAGCAGTTCTTC
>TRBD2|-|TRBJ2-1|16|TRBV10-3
CAISESTSGRAGEQFF
TGTGCCATCAGTGAGTCGACCAGCGGGAGGGCCGGCGAGCAGTTCTTC
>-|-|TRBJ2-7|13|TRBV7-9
CASSLELGYEQYF
TGTGCCAGCAGCTTAGAGTTGGGCTACGAGCAGTACTTC
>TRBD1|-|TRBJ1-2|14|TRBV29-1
CSVERQGANYGYTF
TGCAGCGTGGAGAGACAGGGAGCTAACTATGGCTACACCTTC
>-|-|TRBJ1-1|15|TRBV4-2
CASSHALRENTEAFF
TGTGCCAGCAGCCATGCCTTACGGGAGAACACTGAAGCTTTCTTT
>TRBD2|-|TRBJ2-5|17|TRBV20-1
CSARPFLAGAGQETQYF
TGCAGTGCCCGACCCTTTCTAGCGGGGGCCGGGCAAGAGACCCAGTACTTC
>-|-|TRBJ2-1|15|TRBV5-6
CASSPGAQRYNEQFF
TGTGCCAGCAGCCCGGGGGCCCAAAGGTACAATGAGCAGTTCTTC
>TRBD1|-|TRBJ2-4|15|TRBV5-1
CASRLEGASKNIQYF
TGCGCCAGCAGGTTAGAGGGGGCATCCAAAAACATTCAGTACTTC
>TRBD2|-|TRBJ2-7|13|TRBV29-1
CSGRTSGTYEQYF
TGCAGCGGTAGGACTAGCGGCACCTACGAGCAGTACTTC